The next 21 T cell receptor beta chains were all read from a single sample in a study of cytomegalovirus exposure and HLA in healthy donors. The PCR contained 60 Vbeta and 13 Jbeta primers. Clones were read by immunoSEQ multiplex PCR, and TCRdb kept only the in-frame ones, dropping some. The data show about 140,000 clones, roughly 75% seen once. Input material: PBMCs. These receptors all stem from a female donor in good health and CMV-seronegative.

The chain uses TRBV6-5 and TRBJ1-4; D may be TRBD1 (6 bases). V gave up 5 bases and J gave up 2 bases, with 9 bases separating them. The V gene's germline CDR1 is MNHEY and CDR2 SVGAGI. The CDR3 covers 14 residues. The CDR3 DNA reads TGTGCCAGCAGTGAAGGACAGACTAATGAAAAACTGTTTTTT. As protein: CASSEGQTNEKLFF.

CDR3 DNA: TGTGCCAGCTCACCACTTGCCAGGAACACTGAAGCTTTCTTT. Protein sequence: CASSPLARNTEAFF. The chain recombines TRBV18 with TRBJ1-1; no reliable D call. Per the germline V gene, CDR1 is KGHSH and CDR2 is LQKENI. The germline V and J ends were trimmed by 1 base and 1 base, with 7 bases remaining between them. The CDR3 runs 14 residues.

The V call is TRBV7-3, the J call TRBJ2-1; 7 nucleotides align to TRBD2. With 3 bases clipped from V and 8 bases from J, the junction kept 7 bases outside the gene matches. The CDR3 length is 14 residues. The germline V gene encodes CDR1 SGHTA and CDR2 FQGTGA. The CDR3, as DNA: TGTGCCAGCAGCTTCGGCGGGGGAGGCGATGAGCAGTTCTTC. This translates into CASSFGGGGDEQFF.

V is TRBV9 and J is TRBJ2-5; D perhaps matches TRBD2 (6 bases). Trimming stripped 4 bases from V and 2 bases from J, with 18 bases between. The CDR3 has 16 amino acids. Germline V gives CDR1 SGDLS, CDR2 YYNGEE. This CDR3 reads CASSPGDGSPQETQYF. CDR3 DNA: TGTGCCAGCAGCCCGGGGGACGGTTCACCTCAAGAGACCCAGTACTTC.

The rearrangement uses TRBV30 and TRBJ2-7; 9 nucleotides agree with TRBD1. The J segment lost 2 bases and the V segment lost 3 bases, leaving 11 bases of the junction unmatched. Germline CDR1 is GTSNPN and CDR2 is SVGIG (reference sequence). The CDR3 contains 16 residues. CDR3 amino acids: CAWRRTGGSAPYEQYF. CDR3 coding DNA: TGTGCCTGGAGGCGAACAGGGGGCAGTGCCCCCTACGAGCAGTACTTC.

The chain links TRBV7-8 to TRBJ1-3; D is unresolved. Germline lookup yields CDR1 SGHVS and CDR2 FQNEAQ. Trimming stripped 3 bases from V and 7 bases from J, with 13 bases between. This CDR3 is 14 amino acids long. For the CDR3, the DNA is TGTGCCAGCAGCTTGGGCGGGCAGTTGAACACCATATATTTT. Its translation is CASSLGGQLNTIYF.

This chain links TRBV11-2 with TRBJ2-1; 11 bases are a match to TRBD2. CDR1 and CDR2 (germline): SGHAT, FQNNGV. Germline trimming cut 1 base from V and 2 bases from J; bases unmatched to any gene: 4. This CDR3 spans 17 amino acids. The CDR3 bases are TGTGCCAGCAGCTTAGCTAGCGGGAGGATGACCTACAATGAGCAGTTCTTC. It encodes CASSLASGRMTYNEQFF.

The chain employs TRBV27 and TRBJ1-2; D is unclear. Germline V gives CDR1 MNHEY, CDR2 SMNVEV (reference sequence). This CDR3 is built from 14 residues. Trimming stripped 0 bases from V and 4 bases from J, with 9 bases between. In DNA form, the CDR3 reads TGTGCCAGCAGTTTATCGACGGGTGGCTATGGCTACACCTTC. Translated: CASSLSTGGYGYTF.

This sequence joins TRBV6-1 and TRBJ2-5; 7 nucleotides line up with TRBD1. CDR1 MNHNS and CDR2 SASEGT come from the germline V gene. Trimming cost V 4 bases and J 2 bases; bases outside gene matches: 4. The CDR3 totals 14 residues. CDR3 loop: CASSVGTAQETQYF. In DNA form, the CDR3 reads TGTGCCAGCAGTGTTGGGACAGCACAAGAGACCCAGTACTTC.

The chain joins TRBV9 to TRBJ2-1; TRBD1 is a possible D gene (7 bases). Germline V gives CDR1 SGDLS, CDR2 YYNGEE. V lost 4 bases, J lost 4 bases, and 15 bases lay in between. CDR3 length: 15 residues. Written as DNA, the CDR3 is TGTGCCAGCAGCATAACAGGGGCGGGATACAATGAGCAGTTCTTC. This sequence encodes CASSITGAGYNEQFF.

The CDR3 region is CASSPLPSGSVKNIQYF. The CDR3 DNA reads TGTGCCAGCAGCCCCCTTCCTTCGGGGTCCGTCAAAAACATTCAGTACTTC. V gene TRBV7-9 combines with J gene TRBJ2-4; D may be TRBD2 (5 bases). CDR1 and CDR2 (germline): SEHNR, FQNEAQ (reference sequence). Deletions cut 5 bases from V and 3 bases from J, with 20 bases between. The CDR3 is made up of 17 amino acids.

The V gene is TRBV5-1, the J gene TRBJ2-1; 9 bases are shared with TRBD1. V dropped 0 bases and J dropped 9; count of bases not matched to a gene: 10. There are 16 residues in the CDR3. CDR1 SGHRS and CDR2 YFSETQ come from the germline V gene. The CDR3 loop reads CASSLGTGQGISEQFF. The CDR3 nucleotides read TGCGCCAGCAGCTTGGGAACGGGACAGGGTATAAGTGAGCAGTTCTTC. Supplemented by reference TRBV5-1 and TRBJ2-1, the full variable domain reads KAGVTQTPRYLIKTRGQQVTLSCSPISGHRSVSWYQQTPGQGLQFLFEYFSETQRNKGNFPGRFSGRQFSNSRSEMNVSTLELGDSALYLCASSLGTGQGISEQFFGPGTRLTVL.

This clone has only one observation. Within the sample, other DNA sequences also encode this same CDR3. This chain joins TRBV5-1 and TRBJ1-2; 8 nucleotides agree with TRBD1. The germline V gene has CDR1 SGHRS and CDR2 YFSETQ. The CDR3 contains 13 residues. J gave up 4 bases and V 4 bases, and 3 bases lay outside the gene matches. The CDR3 region has the DNA TGCGCCAGCAGCCCAGGACAGGGCTATGGCTACACCTTC. Translating gives CASSPGQGYGYTF. The variable domain in full, completed from reference TRBV5-1 and TRBJ1-2, reads KAGVTQTPRYLIKTRGQQVTLSCSPISGHRSVSWYQQTPGQGLQFLFEYFSETQRNKGNFPGRFSGRQFSNSRSEMNVSTLELGDSALYLCASSPGQGYGYTFGSGTRLTVV.

The V gene is TRBV7-2, the J gene TRBJ1-1; 7 nucleotides align to TRBD1. V gave up 0 bases and J gave up 7 bases; unmatched junction bases: 8. CDR3 length: 15 amino acids. CDR1 and CDR2 from the germline V gene are SGHTA and FQGNSA. CDR3 nucleotide sequence: TGTGCCAGCAGCTTAGCCCTCGGGACAGCAAGTGAAGCTTTCTTT. As protein: CASSLALGTASEAFF.

This clone was picked up a small number of times. The chain couples TRBV10-3 to TRBJ1-1; 10 bases agree with TRBD1. After removal of 3 bases from V and 5 bases from J, the junction contained 3 bases not matched to a gene. CDR3 length: 14 amino acids. Germline CDR1 and CDR2: ENHRY and SYGVKD. The CDR3 DNA follows: TGTGCCATCAGTGAACGGACAGGGGGGACTGAAGCTTTCTTT. Encoded protein: CAISERTGGTEAFF.

The V and J genes are TRBV19 and TRBJ1-2; perhaps TRBD1 as D (5 bases). Germline lookup yields CDR1 LNHDA and CDR2 SQIVND (reference sequence). The CDR3 totals 13 residues. V dropped 7 bases and J dropped 1 base, with 10 bases sitting between them. The CDR3 DNA reads as TGTGCCAGTACTTGGACAAGTAACTATGGCTACACCTTC. This encodes CASTWTSNYGYTF.

The J gene is TRBJ2-3, the V gene TRBV7-9; 8 bases align to TRBD2. After removal of 2 bases from V and 3 bases from J, the junction contained 4 bases not matched to a gene. The length of the CDR3 is 15 residues. In germline, CDR1 is SEHNR, CDR2 FQNEAQ (reference sequence). CDR3 sequence (DNA): TGTGCCAGCAGCTTACCAGCGGGAGTGACAGATACGCAGTATTTT. Amino acid sequence: CASSLPAGVTDTQYF.

In this sample, this clone turned up once. The chain recombines TRBV2 with TRBJ2-3; 10 bases are a match to TRBD2. CDR3 length: 16 amino acids. From germline, CDR1 is SNHLY and CDR2 FYNNEI. V lost 8 bases to trimming and J lost 5 bases; unmatched junction nucleotides: 13. CDR3 coding DNA: TGTGCCAGCCGAGGTCTCCTAGCGGGAGTTAGAGATACGCAGTATTTT. Protein sequence: CASRGLLAGVRDTQYF. The full variable domain, with the rest looked up from reference TRBV2 and TRBJ2-3, is EPEVTQTPSHQVTQMGQEVILRCVPISNHLYFYWYRQILGQKVEFLVSFYNNEISEKSEIFDDQFSVERPDGSNFTLKIRSTKLEDSAMYFCASRGLLAGVRDTQYFGPGTRLTVL.

V gene TRBV28 combines with J gene TRBJ1-1, with 7 bases identical to TRBD1. Germline values: CDR1 MDHEN, CDR2 SYDVKM. The V gene end was trimmed by 6 bases and the J gene end by 5 bases; junction bases not matched to a gene: 12. This CDR3 contains 15 residues. CDR3 sequence reads: CASSPTGIFGTEAFF. The CDR3, as DNA: TGTGCCAGCAGCCCGACAGGGATCTTCGGGACTGAAGCTTTCTTT.

V is TRBV19 and J is TRBJ1-2; a weak D match, TRBD1 (5 bases). Germline V gene sequence: CDR1 LNHDA, CDR2 SQIVND (reference sequence). Trimming shortened V by 7 bases and J by 8 bases, and 20 bases separated the two germline ends. This CDR3 comprises 14 residues. The CDR3 loop reads CASKGAGPRMGYTF. The CDR3 DNA follows: TGTGCCAGTAAAGGCGCAGGGCCGAGGATGGGCTACACCTTC.

The V call is TRBV5-1, the J call TRBJ1-6; D gene unclear. In germline, CDR1 is SGHRS, CDR2 YFSETQ. Trimming removed 0 bases at V and 5 bases at J, with 6 bases between. This CDR3 comprises 14 residues. The CDR3 sequence is CASSLASDNSPLHF. In DNA, the CDR3 is TGCGCCAGCAGCTTGGCTTCGGATAATTCACCCCTCCACTTT.